One and the same sample provided the 2 T cell receptor beta chains below, sequenced in a study of T cell responses to AZD1222 COVID-19 vaccine. Sequencing used immunoSEQ multiplex PCR; TCRdb keeps in-frame clones, though not all of them. Among approximately 99,000 clones listed, 70% to 90% were seen once. Material: peripheral blood, obtained on day 0 of AZD1222 vaccination. The receptors were sampled from an adult in good health.

This clone was found a few times. The gene calls are TRBV5-6 and TRBJ2-7; 7 positions match TRBD1. The germline V gene encodes CDR1 SGHDT and CDR2 YYEEEE. V lost 4 bases, J lost 0 bases, and 10 bases stayed unmatched. The CDR3 is 16 residues long. Written as DNA, the CDR3 is TGTGCCAGCAGCGAAATCGGACAGGCAAGCTCCTACGAGCAGTACTTC. This codes for CASSEIGQASSYEQYF. Drawing the rest from reference TRBV5-6 and TRBJ2-7, the complete variable domain is DAGVTQSPTHLIKTRGQQVTLRCSPKSGHDTVSWYQQALGQGPQFIFQYYEEEERQRGNFPDRFSGHQFPNYSSELNVNALLLGDSALYLCASSEIGQASSYEQYFGPGTRLTVT.

The chain couples TRBV5-1 to TRBJ2-1; D is possibly TRBD2 (5 bases). V lost 4 bases and J 0 bases, leaving 8 bases between the germline ends. This CDR3 has 14 amino acids. Germline loops: CDR1 SGHRS, CDR2 YFSETQ. The CDR3 nucleotides read TGCGCCAGCAGCGGGGAGAGCTCCTACAATGAGCAGTTCTTC. It translates to CASSGESSYNEQFF.